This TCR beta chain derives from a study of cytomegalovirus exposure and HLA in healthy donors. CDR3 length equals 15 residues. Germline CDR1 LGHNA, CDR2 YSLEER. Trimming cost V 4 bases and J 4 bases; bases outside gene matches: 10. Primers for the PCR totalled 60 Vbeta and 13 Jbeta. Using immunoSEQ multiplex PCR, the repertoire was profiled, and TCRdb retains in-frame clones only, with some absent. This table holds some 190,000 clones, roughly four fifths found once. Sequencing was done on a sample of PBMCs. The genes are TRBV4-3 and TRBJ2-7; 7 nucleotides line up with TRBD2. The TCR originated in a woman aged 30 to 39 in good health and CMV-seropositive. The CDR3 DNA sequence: TGCGCCAGCAGCCCCACCGTGGCGGGGGAATACGAGCAGTACTTC. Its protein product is CASSPTVAGEYEQYF.